The sequence of this T cell receptor (beta chain) was determined in a study of T cell responses to AZD1222 COVID-19 vaccine (dated by TCRdb to 2020 to 2022). Study-level background: Because spike-specific TCR depth and breadth did not differ between the two schedules, AZD1222 recipients who got a second dose at roughly 4 weeks were pooled with those who got a second dose at roughly 12 weeks. A total of 233 trial participants underwent TCR sequencing, of whom 207 received two doses of AZD1222 and some 25 received two doses of the MenACWY control vaccine. Trial participants were enrolled into age subgroups of 18-55, 56-69 and 70-plus years, which contained roughly 140, 27 and 60 TCR-sequenced participants, respectively.

The time point label on this specimen signifies: baseline before first vaccination. Samples from vaccinated people were obtained from the UK trials COV001 and COV002, which included a single-blind randomized controlled phase 2/3 trial of AZD1222 (ChAdOx1 nCoV-19) in healthy adults. For TCRbeta chain sequencing, PBMC samples from trial participants were taken at day 0 and at day 28 after the second dose. CDR1 and CDR2 (MNHEY, SVGEGT) derive from the germline V gene. From its cysteine to its phenylalanine, the CDR3 spans 12 amino acids. Here the CDR3 DNA is all that survives: 36 bases in frame from base 1. V is clipped by 4 bases and J by 6 bases, and the sequence between their germline boundaries is 9 bases long. The paper's findings and limits, for the study overall: Because no samples from the day 14 peak response were available, repertoires could be characterized only after the peak T cell response. Vaccine-associated CD4 TCRs spanned the whole spike protein, with dominant responses in regions 160-218 and 743-854. In the small 56-69-year group, the increase in depth fell short of significance, most likely because of low power. Most participants were white British and females outnumbered males, and the authors suggested that clonal diversity may have been underestimated. After two AZD1222 doses, spike-specific TCR breadth and depth were significantly higher than at day 0 and than in MenACWY recipients. Nearly half of unique spike-specific TCRs reportedly recognized epitopes outside regions mutated in the B.1.351 and B.1.1.7 variants. Only six AZD1222 recipients were SARS-CoV-2 seropositive at baseline, limiting conclusions about previously exposed vaccinees.

Remarks on this clone: What this receptor recognizes is not known. Within one base of it there is no much larger clone, and no base qualities were kept.

The CDR3 regions of human TCRbeta chains were analyzed by immunosequencing. As for the authors' bioinformatics: Repertoire TCRs were matched against a reference library of SARS-CoV-2-specific TCRs generated with the MIRA antigen-specificity platform. Breadth was defined as the fraction of unique TCRs that were SARS-CoV-2-associated. Depth was defined as the fraction of total T cells that were SARS-CoV-2-associated. Using the MIRA data, every spike-specific TCR was mapped to the spike region that the TCR reacted to and assigned to either a CD4 or a CD8 class. Log10-transformed breadth and depth values were compared by one-way ANOVA with Sidak's multiple comparisons tests. The table was pulled from immuneACCESS by TCRdb, which kept in-frame rearrangements only. Such tables lose some clones; where checked, under half of the loss comes from unresolved V genes, and the rest has no known cause. The DNA was the basis for D and trimming; V, J and clone size are from that table. This sample is represented by approximately 110,000 clones; approximately 92% of them were singletons. The top ten hold roughly 1.1% of the sample.

The starting material was peripheral blood, obtained on day 0 of AZD1222 vaccination. This chain joins TRBV6-2 or TRBV6-3 to TRBJ1-1; the D gene identity is not certain. This receptor was taken from an adult in good health. CDR3 protein: CASSSWAAEAFF. The sequenced DNA is TGTGCCAGCAGTTCCTGGGCGGCTGAAGCTTTCTTT.